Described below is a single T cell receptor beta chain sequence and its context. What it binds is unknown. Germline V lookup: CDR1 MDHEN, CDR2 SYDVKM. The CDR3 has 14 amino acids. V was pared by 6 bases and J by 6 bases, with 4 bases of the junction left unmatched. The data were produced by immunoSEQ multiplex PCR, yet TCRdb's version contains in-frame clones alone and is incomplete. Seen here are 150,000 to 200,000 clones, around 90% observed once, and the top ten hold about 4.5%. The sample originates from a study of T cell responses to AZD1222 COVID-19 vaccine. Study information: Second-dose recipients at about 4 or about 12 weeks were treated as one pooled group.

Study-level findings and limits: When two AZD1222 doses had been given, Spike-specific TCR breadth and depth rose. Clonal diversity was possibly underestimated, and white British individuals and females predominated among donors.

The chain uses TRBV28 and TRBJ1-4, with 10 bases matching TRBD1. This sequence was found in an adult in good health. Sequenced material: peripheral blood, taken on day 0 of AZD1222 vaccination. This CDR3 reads CASRRQGADEKLFF. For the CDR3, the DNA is TGTGCCAGCAGAAGACAGGGGGCAGATGAAAAACTGTTTTTT.